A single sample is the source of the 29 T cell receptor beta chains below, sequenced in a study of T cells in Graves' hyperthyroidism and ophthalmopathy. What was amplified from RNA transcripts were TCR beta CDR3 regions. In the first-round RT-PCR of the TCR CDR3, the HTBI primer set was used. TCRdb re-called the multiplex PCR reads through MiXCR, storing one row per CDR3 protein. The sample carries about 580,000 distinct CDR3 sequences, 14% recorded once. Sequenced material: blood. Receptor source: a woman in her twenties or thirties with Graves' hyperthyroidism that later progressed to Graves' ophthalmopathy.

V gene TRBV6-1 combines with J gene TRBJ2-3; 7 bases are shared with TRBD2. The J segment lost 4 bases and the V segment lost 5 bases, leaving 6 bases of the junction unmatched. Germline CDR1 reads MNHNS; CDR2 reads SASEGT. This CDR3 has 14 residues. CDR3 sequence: CASSKGLDSDTQYF. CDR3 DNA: TGTGCCAGCAGTAAAGGACTAGATTCAGATACGCAGTATTTT.

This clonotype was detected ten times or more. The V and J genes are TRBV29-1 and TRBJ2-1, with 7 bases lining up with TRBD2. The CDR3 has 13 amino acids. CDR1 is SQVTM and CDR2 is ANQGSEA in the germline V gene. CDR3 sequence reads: CSVAGRMYNEQFF. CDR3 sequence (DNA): TGCAGTGTCGCCGGGAGGATGTACAATGAGCAGTTCTTC.

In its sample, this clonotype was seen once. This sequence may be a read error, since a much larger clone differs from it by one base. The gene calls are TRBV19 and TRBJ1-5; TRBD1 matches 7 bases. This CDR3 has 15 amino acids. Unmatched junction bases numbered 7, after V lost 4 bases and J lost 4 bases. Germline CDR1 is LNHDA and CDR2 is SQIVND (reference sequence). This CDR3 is CASSKTGLRNQPQHF. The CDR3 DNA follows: TGTGCCAGTAGTAAGACAGGGCTGCGGAATCAGCCCCAGCATTTT.

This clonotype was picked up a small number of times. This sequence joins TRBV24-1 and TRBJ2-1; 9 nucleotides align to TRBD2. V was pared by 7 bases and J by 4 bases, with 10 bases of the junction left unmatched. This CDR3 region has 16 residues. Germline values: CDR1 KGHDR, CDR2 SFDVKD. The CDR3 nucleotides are TGTGCCACCAGCCCTGCGGGACTAGCTTCTTACAATGAGCAGTTCTTC. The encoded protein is CATSPAGLASYNEQFF.

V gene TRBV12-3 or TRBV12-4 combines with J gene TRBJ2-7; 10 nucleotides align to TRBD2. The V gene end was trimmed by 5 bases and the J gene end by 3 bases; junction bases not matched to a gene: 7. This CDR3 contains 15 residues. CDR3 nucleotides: TGTGCCAGCAGTGCCCCTTCTAGCGGGAGCTACGAGCAGTACTTC. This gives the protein CASSAPSSGSYEQYF.

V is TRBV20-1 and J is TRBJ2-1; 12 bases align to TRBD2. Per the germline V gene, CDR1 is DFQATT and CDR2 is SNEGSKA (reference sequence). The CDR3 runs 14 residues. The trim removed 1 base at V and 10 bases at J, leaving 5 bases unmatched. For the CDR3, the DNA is TGCAGTGCTAGAGGGACTAGCGGGAACGTAGAGCAGTTCTTC. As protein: CSARGTSGNVEQFF.

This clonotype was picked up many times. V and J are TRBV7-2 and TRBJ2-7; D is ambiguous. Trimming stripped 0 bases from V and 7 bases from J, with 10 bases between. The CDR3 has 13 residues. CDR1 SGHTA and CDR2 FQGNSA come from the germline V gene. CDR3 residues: CASSLAPSVEQYF. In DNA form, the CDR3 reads TGTGCCAGCAGCTTAGCGCCCAGCGTGGAGCAGTACTTC. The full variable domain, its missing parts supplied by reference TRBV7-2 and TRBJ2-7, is GAGVSQSPSNKVTEKGKDVELRCDPISGHTALYWYRQSLGQGLEFLIYFQGNSAPDKSGLPSDRFSAERTGGSVSTLTIQRTQQEDSAVYLCASSLAPSVEQYFGPGTRLTVT.

In nucleotides, the CDR3 is TGTGCCAGCAGTTTACGAGCTGCGGACGGCGGGGAGCTGTTTTTT. It is translated as CASSLRAADGGELFF. V usage is TRBV12-3 or TRBV12-4 and J usage is TRBJ2-2; unclear D gene. V was trimmed by 2 bases and J by 7 bases, leaving 14 bases between them. This CDR3 region has 15 residues.

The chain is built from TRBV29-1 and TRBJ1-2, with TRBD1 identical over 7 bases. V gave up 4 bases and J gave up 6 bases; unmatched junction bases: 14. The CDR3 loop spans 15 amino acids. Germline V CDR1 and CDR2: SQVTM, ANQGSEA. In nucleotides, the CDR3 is TGCAGCGTTGTCCCCACAGACAGGGTTCGTGATGGCTACACCTTC. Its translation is CSVVPTDRVRDGYTF.

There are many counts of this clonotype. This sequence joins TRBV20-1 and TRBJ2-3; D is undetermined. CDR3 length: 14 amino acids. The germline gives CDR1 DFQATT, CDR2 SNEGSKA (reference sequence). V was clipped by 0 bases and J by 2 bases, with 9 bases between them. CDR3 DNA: TGCAGTGCTAGAGATCGGGCCTTCACAGATACGCAGTATTTT. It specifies CSARDRAFTDTQYF.

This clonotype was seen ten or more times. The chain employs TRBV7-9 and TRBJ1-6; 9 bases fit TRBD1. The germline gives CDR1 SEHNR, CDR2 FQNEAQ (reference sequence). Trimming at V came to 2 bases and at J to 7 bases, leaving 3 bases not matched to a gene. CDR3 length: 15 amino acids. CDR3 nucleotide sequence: TGTGCCAGCAGCTTATCCGGGACAGGGAATTCACCCCTCCACTTT. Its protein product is CASSLSGTGNSPLHF.

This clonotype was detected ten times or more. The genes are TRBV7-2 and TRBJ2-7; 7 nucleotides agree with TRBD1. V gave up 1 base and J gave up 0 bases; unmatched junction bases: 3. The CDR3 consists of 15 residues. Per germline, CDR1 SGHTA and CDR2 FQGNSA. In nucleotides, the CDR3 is TGTGCCAGCAGCTTAGAAGGGACAGCCTCCTACGAGCAGTACTTC. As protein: CASSLEGTASYEQYF.

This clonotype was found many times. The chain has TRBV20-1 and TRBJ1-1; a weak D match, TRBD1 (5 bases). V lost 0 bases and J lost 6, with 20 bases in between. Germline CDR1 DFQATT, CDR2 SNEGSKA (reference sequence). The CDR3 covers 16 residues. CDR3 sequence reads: CSARDTGAAGPPEAFF. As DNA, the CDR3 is TGCAGTGCTAGAGATACAGGAGCAGCCGGGCCACCTGAAGCTTTCTTT.

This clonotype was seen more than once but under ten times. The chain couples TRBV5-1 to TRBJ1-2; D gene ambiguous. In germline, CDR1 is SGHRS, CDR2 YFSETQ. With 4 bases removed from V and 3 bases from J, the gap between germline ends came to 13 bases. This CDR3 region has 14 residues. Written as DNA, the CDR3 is TGCGCCAGCAGCAAAGGGCACGAGGACTATGGCTACACCTTC. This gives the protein CASSKGHEDYGYTF.

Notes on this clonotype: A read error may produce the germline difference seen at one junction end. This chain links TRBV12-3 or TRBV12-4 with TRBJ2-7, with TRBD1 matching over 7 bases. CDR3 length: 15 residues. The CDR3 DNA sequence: TGTGCCAACAGTTTGGGTACAGGGGAAATCTACGAGCAGTACTTC. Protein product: CANSLGTGEIYEQYF.

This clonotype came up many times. The CDR3 DNA follows: TGTGCCAGCGGTCCCGGGACTTTGCAGTTCTTC. Protein: CASGPGTLQFF. This sequence joins TRBV14 and TRBJ2-1; possibly TRBD2 for D (6 bases). V was clipped by 8 bases and J by 12 bases, with 14 bases between them. The germline CDR1 and CDR2 sequences are SGHDN and FVKESK. This CDR3 has 11 residues.

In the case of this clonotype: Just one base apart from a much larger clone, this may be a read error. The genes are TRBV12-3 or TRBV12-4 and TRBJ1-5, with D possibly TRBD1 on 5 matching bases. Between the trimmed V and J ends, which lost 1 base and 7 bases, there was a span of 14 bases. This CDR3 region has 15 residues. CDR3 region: CASSLGRRDLQPQHF. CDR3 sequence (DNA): TGTGCCAGCAGTTTAGGGAGGAGGGACCTCCAGCCCCAGCATTTT.

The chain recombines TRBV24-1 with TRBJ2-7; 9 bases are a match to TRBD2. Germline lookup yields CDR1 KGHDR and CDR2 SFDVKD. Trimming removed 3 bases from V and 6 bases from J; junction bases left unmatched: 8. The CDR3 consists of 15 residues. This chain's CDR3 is CATSDAGGRGTEQYF. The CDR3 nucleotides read TGTGCCACCAGTGATGCGGGCGGGAGGGGGACCGAGCAGTACTTC.

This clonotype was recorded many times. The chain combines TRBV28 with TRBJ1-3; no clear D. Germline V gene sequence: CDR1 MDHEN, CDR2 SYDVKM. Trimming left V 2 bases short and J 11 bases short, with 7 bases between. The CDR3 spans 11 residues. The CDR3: CASSLGDAIYF. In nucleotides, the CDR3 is TGTGCCAGCAGTTTAGGTGATGCCATATATTTT. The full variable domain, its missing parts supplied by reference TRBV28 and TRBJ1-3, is DVKVTQSSRYLVKRTGEKVFLECVQDMDHENMFWYRQDPGLGLRLIYFSYDVKMKEKGDIPEGYSVSREKKERFSLILESASTNQTSMYLCASSLGDAIYFGEGSWLTVV.

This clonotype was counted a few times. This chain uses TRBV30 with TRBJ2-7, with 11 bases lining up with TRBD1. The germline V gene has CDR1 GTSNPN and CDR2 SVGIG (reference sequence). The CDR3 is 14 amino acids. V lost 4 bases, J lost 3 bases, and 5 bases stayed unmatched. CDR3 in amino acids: CAWNRDRGNYEQYF. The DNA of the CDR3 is TGTGCCTGGAACCGGGACAGGGGGAACTACGAGCAGTACTTC.

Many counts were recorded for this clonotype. In nucleotides, the CDR3 is TGTGCCAGCACACGATCCGCCAGCGGTACCTACGAGCAGTACTTC. This translates into CASTRSASGTYEQYF. V and J are TRBV12-3 or TRBV12-4 and TRBJ2-7; the D gene is possibly TRBD2 (5 bases). V gave up 7 bases and J gave up 2 bases, with 18 bases separating them. The CDR3 sequence is 15 residues long.

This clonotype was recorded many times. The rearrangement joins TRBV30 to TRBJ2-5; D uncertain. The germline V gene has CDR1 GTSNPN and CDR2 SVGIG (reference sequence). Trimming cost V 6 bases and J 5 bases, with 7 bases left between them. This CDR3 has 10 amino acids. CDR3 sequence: CACLWETQYF. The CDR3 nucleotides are TGTGCCTGTCTGTGGGAGACCCAGTACTTC.

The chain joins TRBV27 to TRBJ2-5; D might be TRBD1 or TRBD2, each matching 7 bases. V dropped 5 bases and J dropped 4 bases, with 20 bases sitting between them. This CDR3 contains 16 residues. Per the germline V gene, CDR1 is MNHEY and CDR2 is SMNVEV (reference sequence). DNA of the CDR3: TGTGCCAGCAGTGGAGGCCAGGGGGGGGTGTTAGAGACCCAGTACTTC. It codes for CASSGGQGGVLETQYF.

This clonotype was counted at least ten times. Written as DNA, the CDR3 is TGTGCCAGCAGGATTCAGGGATTAGGCGAAGCTTTCTTT. It specifies CASRIQGLGEAFF. The rearrangement joins TRBV13 to TRBJ1-1; D may be TRBD1 (5 bases). Germline V gives CDR1 PRHDT, CDR2 FYEKMQ (reference sequence). The CDR3 contains 13 residues. Trimming removed 6 bases from V and 8 bases from J, with 16 bases in between. Combining the CDR3 with reference TRBV13 and TRBJ1-1 gives the whole variable domain AAGVIQSPRHLIKEKRETATLKCYPIPRHDTVYWYQQGPGQDPQFLISFYEKMQSDKGSIPDRFSAQQFSDYHSELNMSSLELGDSALYFCASRIQGLGEAFFGQGTRLTVV.

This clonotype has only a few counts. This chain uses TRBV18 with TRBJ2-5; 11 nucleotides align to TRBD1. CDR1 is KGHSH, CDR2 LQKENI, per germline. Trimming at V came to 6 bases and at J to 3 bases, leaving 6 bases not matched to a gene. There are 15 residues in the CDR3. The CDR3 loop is CASSQDRGRKETQYF. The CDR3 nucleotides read TGTGCCAGCTCTCAGGACAGGGGGCGCAAAGAGACCCAGTACTTC.

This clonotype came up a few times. The CDR3 bases are TGTGCCAGCAGTTTATCGGGGACAGGGAGATACGAGCAGTACTTC. It encodes CASSLSGTGRYEQYF. The chain combines TRBV27 with TRBJ2-7, with 9 bases identical to TRBD1. V was pared by 0 bases and J by 4 bases, with 4 bases of the junction left unmatched. This CDR3 comprises 15 residues. Germline V gives CDR1 MNHEY, CDR2 SMNVEV (reference sequence).

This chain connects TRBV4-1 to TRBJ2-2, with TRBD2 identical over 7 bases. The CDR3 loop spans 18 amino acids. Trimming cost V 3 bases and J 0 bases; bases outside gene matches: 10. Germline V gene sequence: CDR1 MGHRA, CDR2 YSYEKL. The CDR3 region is CASSQGSSSGANTGELFF. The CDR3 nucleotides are TGCGCCAGCAGCCAGGGGAGTTCTAGCGGAGCGAACACCGGGGAGCTGTTTTTT.

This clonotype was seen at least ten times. The CDR3: CASSYTGGYTEAFF. CDR3 sequence (DNA): TGTGCCAGCAGTTACACAGGGGGCTACACTGAAGCTTTCTTT. This chain uses TRBV28 with TRBJ1-1; 9 nucleotides match TRBD1. The V and J ends lost 4 bases and 3 bases, in that order; junction bases with no gene match: 3. Germline V gives CDR1 MDHEN, CDR2 SYDVKM. The CDR3 has 14 residues. Full variable domain (rest looked up from reference TRBV28 and TRBJ1-1): DVKVTQSSRYLVKRTGEKVFLECVQDMDHENMFWYRQDPGLGLRLIYFSYDVKMKEKGDIPEGYSVSREKKERFSLILESASTNQTSMYLCASSYTGGYTEAFFGQGTRLTVV.

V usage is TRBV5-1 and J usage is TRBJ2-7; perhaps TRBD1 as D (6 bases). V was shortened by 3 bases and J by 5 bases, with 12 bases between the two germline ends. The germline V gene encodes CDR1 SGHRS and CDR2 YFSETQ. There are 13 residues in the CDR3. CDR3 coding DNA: TGCGCCAGCAGCTATAGGACAGTCCACGAGCAGTACTTC. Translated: CASSYRTVHEQYF.